This T cell receptor beta chain comes out of a study of naive and memory T cell subsets. Study-level points and caveats: Potentially, T cell activation and differentiation skew this RNA-based measurement.

V lost 5 bases, J lost 2 bases, and 5 bases stayed unmatched. The CDR3 runs 16 residues. The germline CDR1 and CDR2 sequences are MNHEY and SMNVEV (reference sequence). TCR cDNA received a 3' ligated oligonucleotide that carried a UMI. Input was about 1 to 1,100 ng of DNase-treated total RNA without cell sorting. On this clonotype itself: Its antigen is unknown.

Four PCR rounds used nested alpha and beta constant region primers plus the SP2 primer. Blood and skin TCR RNA was reverse transcribed with alpha and beta constant primers. A single record per CDR3 protein comes from TCRdb applying MiXCR to the 5' RACE reads. Among 25,000 to 35,000 distinct CDR3 sequences listed, 16% were seen once. The source of this sequence is a female donor in good health. The V gene is TRBV27, the J gene TRBJ2-6, with 8 bases aligning to TRBD1. CDR3 in amino acids: CASSKQGAAGANVLTF. The DNA of the CDR3 is TGTGCCAGCAGTAAGCAGGGGGCGGCTGGGGCCAACGTCCTGACTTTC.